This T cell receptor beta chain is from a study of cytomegalovirus exposure and HLA in healthy donors. Germline lookup yields CDR1 MNHNS and CDR2 SASEGT. V was cut by 7 bases and J by 0 bases, with 10 bases left in between. The CDR3 length is 14 residues. Study findings and constraints: Overall, about 160 TCR beta chains were annotated as cytomegalovirus-associated.

As for this clone: Its cognate antigen is unknown.

Sequencing used immunoSEQ multiplex PCR; TCRdb keeps in-frame clones, though not all of them. The table lists 100,000 to 150,000 clones, roughly 87% of them singletons. Input material: PBMCs. The receptor was isolated from a woman younger than 30 in good health and CMV-seronegative. The rearrangement joins TRBV6-1 to TRBJ1-3, with D perhaps matching TRBD1 (5 bases). The CDR3 sequence is CASIVGGSGNTIYF. CDR3 DNA sequence: TGTGCCAGCATTGTGGGGGGCTCTGGAAACACCATATATTTT.